The 21 T cell receptor beta chains below were found in one sample sequenced in a study of T cell responses to AZD1222 COVID-19 vaccine. Profiled with immunoSEQ multiplex PCR; TCRdb holds only in-frame clones, not every one. The data show 150,000 to 180,000 clones, roughly nine tenths seen once. The sample in question was peripheral blood, obtained on day 0 of MenACWY control vaccination. The source of these receptors is an adult in good health.

The J gene is TRBJ2-3, the V gene TRBV5-1; no reliable D call. Germline CDR1 SGHRS, CDR2 YFSETQ. The CDR3 has 12 residues. V lost 4 bases to trimming and J lost 2 bases, with 5 bases between them. This CDR3 is CASSTPTDTQYF. CDR3 in DNA: TGCGCCAGCAGCACACCCACAGATACGCAGTATTTT.

This sequence joins TRBV7-2 and TRBJ2-3, with a weak D call TRBD2 (5 bases). The CDR3 spans 11 residues. Germline V gives CDR1 SGHTA, CDR2 FQGNSA. V was shortened by 7 bases and J by 6 bases, with 8 bases between the two germline ends. CDR3 sequence reads: CASTPGDTQYF. CDR3 DNA: TGTGCCAGCACCCCGGGGGATACGCAGTATTTT.

The chain recombines TRBV9 with TRBJ2-3; 11 positions match TRBD2. CDR3 length equals 15 residues. The J segment lost 4 bases and the V segment lost 4 bases, leaving 5 bases of the junction unmatched. The V gene's germline CDR1 is SGDLS and CDR2 YYNGEE. CDR3 sequence reads: CASSLLAGDADTQYF. DNA for the CDR3: TGTGCCAGCAGCTTACTAGCGGGAGATGCAGATACGCAGTATTTT.

V gene TRBV5-5 combines with J gene TRBJ2-3; 9 nucleotides match TRBD2. The V segment lost 3 bases and the J segment 2 bases; nucleotides outside the gene matches: 4. The CDR3 extends over 15 amino acids. CDR1 is SGHKS and CDR2 is YYEKEE in the germline V gene (reference sequence). Written as DNA, the CDR3 is TGTGCCAGCAGCTGGCGACTAGCGGACACAGATACGCAGTATTTT. Its translation is CASSWRLADTDTQYF.

This clone showed up just once. The CDR3 here is CASSPRRASNTEAFF. The CDR3 nucleotides read TGTGCCAGCAGTCCCCGCAGGGCTTCGAACACTGAAGCTTTCTTT. The chain has TRBV28 and TRBJ1-1; the D gene is possibly TRBD1 (5 bases). V gave up 5 bases and J gave up 1 base, with 14 bases separating them. CDR3 length equals 15 residues. Germline V gene lookup returns CDR1 MDHEN and CDR2 SYDVKM.

V is TRBV12-5 and J is TRBJ1-4, with D possibly TRBD1 on 5 matching bases. The CDR3 loop spans 12 amino acids. Germline-derived CDR1 and CDR2 are LGHNT and FRNRAP. The V gene lost 5 bases and the J gene lost 7 bases, with 8 bases spanning the gap. CDR3 in DNA: TGTGCTAGTGGTCTGGACACTGAAAAACTGTTTTTT. Residues: CASGLDTEKLFF. Looking up the rest from reference TRBV12-5 and TRBJ1-4 gives the full variable domain: DARVTQTPRHKVTEMGQEVTMRCQPILGHNTVFWYRQTMMQGLELLAYFRNRAPLDDSGMPKDRFSAEMPDATLATLKIQPSEPRDSAVYFCASGLDTEKLFFGSGTQLSVL.

This clone was counted a single time. The chain links TRBV9 to TRBJ1-1, with 7 positions matching TRBD1. The CDR3 runs to 16 residues. The V gene's germline CDR1 is SGDLS and CDR2 YYNGEE. V lost 0 bases to trimming and J lost 1 base; unmatched junction nucleotides: 6. In DNA form, the CDR3 reads TGTGCCAGCAGCGTAGCTACAGGGGAAGAGAACACTGAAGCTTTCTTT. Its protein is CASSVATGEENTEAFF.

This clone appeared once. The chain joins TRBV6-1 to TRBJ1-1; 7 bases are shared with TRBD1. The CDR3 is 15 residues long. J gave up 1 base and V 2 bases, and 4 bases lay outside the gene matches. In germline, CDR1 is MNHNS, CDR2 SASEGT. Here the CDR3 DNA reads TGTGCCAGCAGTGAAATAAACAGGGGGAACACTGAAGCTTTCTTT. It yields the protein CASSEINRGNTEAFF.

The rearrangement joins TRBV10-3 to TRBJ1-4, with TRBD1 identical over 9 bases. CDR3 length: 16 amino acids. V trimming: 2 bases; J trimming: 0 bases; junction bases outside the gene matches: 1. Germline loops: CDR1 ENHRY, CDR2 SYGVKD. CDR3 sequence reads: CAISERTGATNEKLFF. The CDR3 DNA is TGTGCCATCAGTGAGCGGACAGGGGCAACTAATGAAAAACTGTTTTTT.

The V gene is TRBV10-1, the J gene TRBJ1-6; TRBD1 might be the D (5 bases). V was clipped by 6 bases and J by 7 bases, with 10 bases between them. Germline values: CDR1 WNHNN, CDR2 SYGVQD (reference sequence). The CDR3 runs to 13 residues. CDR3 bases: TGCGCCAGCAGACCGGGACGGAATTCACCCCTCCACTTT. Protein product: CASRPGRNSPLHF.

V usage is TRBV30 and J usage is TRBJ1-6; 9 bases agree with TRBD1. V dropped 4 bases and J dropped 10; count of bases not matched to a gene: 8. The CDR3 has 14 residues. Looked up from germline, CDR1 is GTSNPN and CDR2 is SVGIG (reference sequence). The CDR3 spells CAWMGQGAASPLHF. DNA for the CDR3: TGTGCCTGGATGGGACAGGGAGCTGCATCACCCCTCCACTTT.

In this sample, this clone turned up once. This chain joins TRBV5-4 and TRBJ2-7; D tentatively fits TRBD1 or TRBD2 (5 bases each). Trimming pared 0 bases from V and 4 bases from J, leaving 20 bases between. This CDR3 spans 17 amino acids. The germline V gene encodes CDR1 SGHNT and CDR2 YYREEE (reference sequence). The CDR3 sequence is CASSLGQTSEGFYEQYF. For the CDR3, the DNA is TGTGCCAGCAGCTTGGGACAGACAAGCGAGGGATTTTACGAGCAGTACTTC.

The chain carries TRBV7-9 and TRBJ1-2, with a tentative D call TRBD1 (5 bases). CDR3 length: 13 amino acids. With 2 bases removed from V and 5 bases from J, the gap between germline ends came to 9 bases. Germline CDR1 SEHNR, CDR2 FQNEAQ (reference sequence). This CDR3 is CASSLFGAYGYTF. In DNA form, the CDR3 reads TGTGCCAGCAGCTTATTTGGGGCATATGGCTACACCTTC.

The chain is built from TRBV30 and TRBJ2-7; possible D gene TRBD1, 5 bases. V lost 3 bases, J lost 6 bases, and 12 bases lay in between. Looked up from germline, CDR1 is GTSNPN and CDR2 is SVGIG (reference sequence). This CDR3 has 12 amino acids. CDR3: CAWSLQGPEQYF. CDR3 DNA: TGTGCCTGGAGCCTCCAGGGTCCCGAGCAGTACTTC.

The chain recombines TRBV5-6 with TRBJ1-4, with 8 bases lining up with TRBD1. CDR3 length: 14 residues. Trimming took 4 bases from V and 7 from J; bases not matched to a gene: 6. Germline values: CDR1 SGHDT, CDR2 YYEEEE. The CDR3 protein is CASSLPGTGEKLFF. CDR3 DNA: TGTGCCAGCAGCCTCCCCGGGACAGGTGAAAAACTGTTTTTT.

V is TRBV19 and J is TRBJ1-1; a weak D match, TRBD1 (6 bases). This CDR3 region has 12 residues. The ends were cut back, 3 bases at V and 4 bases at J, with 6 bases in the middle. Germline CDR1 is LNHDA and CDR2 is SQIVND (reference sequence). The DNA for the CDR3 is TGTGCCAGTAGTATGGGGGCCACTGAAGCTTTCTTT. Translation gives CASSMGATEAFF.

V gene TRBV29-1 combines with J gene TRBJ2-7; D may correspond to TRBD1 or TRBD2 (6 bases each). This CDR3 has 12 amino acids. CDR1 is SQVTM, CDR2 ANQGSEA, per germline. V lost 7 bases to trimming and J lost 2 bases, with 12 bases between them. CDR3 amino acids: CSAGGATYEQYF. The DNA of the CDR3 is TGCAGCGCCGGGGGCGCGACCTACGAGCAGTACTTC.

The chain couples TRBV23-1 to TRBJ2-1; no firm D call. TRBV23-1 is an open reading frame, and its role is uncertain. Trimming left V 7 bases short and J 5 bases short, with 18 bases between. CDR3 length: 15 residues. Here the CDR3 DNA reads TGCGCCAGCACACTAACAGAAACGGGCAACAATGAGCAGTTCTTC. It encodes CASTLTETGNNEQFF.

CDR3 protein: CASSLRQPSSGNTIYF. For the CDR3, the DNA is TGTGCCAGTAGTCTTCGACAGCCCAGCTCTGGAAACACCATATATTTT. The rearrangement uses TRBV19 and TRBJ1-3, with a weak D call TRBD1 (5 bases). The germline V and J ends were trimmed by 5 bases and 0 bases, with 14 bases remaining between them. The CDR3 sequence is 16 residues long. Germline V lookup: CDR1 LNHDA, CDR2 SQIVND (reference sequence).

The chain links TRBV29-1 to TRBJ2-7, with 14 bases identical to TRBD2. The CDR3 is made up of 13 amino acids. Unmatched junction bases numbered 1, after V lost 5 bases and J lost 4 bases. Germline CDR1 reads SQVTM; CDR2 reads ANQGSEA. Here the CDR3 reads CSVWTSGRYEQYF. CDR3 coding DNA: TGCAGCGTTTGGACTAGCGGGAGGTACGAGCAGTACTTC.

This chain uses TRBV27 with TRBJ1-2, with 7 bases identical to TRBD1. V gave up 7 bases and J gave up 5 bases; unmatched junction bases: 10. The CDR3 is made up of 14 amino acids. Germline V gene data show CDR1 as MNHEY and CDR2 as SMNVEV (reference sequence). CDR3 DNA: TGTGCCAGCACTACTAGGGGGACAGTTTATGGCTACACCTTC. Protein sequence: CASTTRGTVYGYTF.